This is a list of T cell receptor beta chains from one sample in a study of OX40 agonist ivuxolimab in advanced cancers. Here immunoSEQ multiplex PCR was the method, and the copy in TCRdb shows in-frame clones only, minus some. The sample has about 95,000 clones; 70% to 85% are singletons. Sequenced material: CD4+ or CD8+ T cells sorted from blood, taken in a trial of the OX40 agonist ivuxolimab. These receptors were collected from an adult with an advanced solid tumor such as melanoma, head and neck, liver or kidney cancer. Each CDR3 is given with its conserved first and last residue. Fields, in order: V gene, clone size, CDR3 length, D gene, J gene, CDR3 DNA, CDR3 protein. The D gene is left open where the match is weak. Clone size is given for some rows only: seen once, a few or many times, or a class if the clone is expanded.

v_gene: TRBV6-4
abundance: .
len: 14
d_gene: .
j_gene: TRBJ2-2
CDR3nt: TGTGCCAGCAGTGTGTCACAGAACACCGGGGAGCTGTTTTTT
CDR3aa: CASSVSQNTGELFF

v_gene: TRBV28
abundance: .
len: 15
d_gene: .
j_gene: TRBJ2-7
CDR3nt: TGTGCCAGCACCAATTCGCGGGGATCCGACTTCGAGCAGTACTTC
CDR3aa: CASTNSRGSDFEQYF

v_gene: TRBV6-6
abundance: .
len: 13
d_gene: .
j_gene: TRBJ1-1
CDR3nt: TGTGCCAGCAGTTACGGCCGGGTGGATGAAGCTTTCTTT
CDR3aa: CASSYGRVDEAFF

v_gene: TRBV21-1
abundance: .
len: 16
d_gene: .
j_gene: TRBJ2-1
CDR3nt: TGTGCCAGCAGCAAAAGAACAGCGGGAGGCTACAATGAGCAGTTCTTC
CDR3aa: CASSKRTAGGYNEQFF

v_gene: TRBV25-1
abundance: .
len: 16
d_gene: TRBD1
j_gene: TRBJ2-5
CDR3nt: TGTGCCAGCAGTGAGTCCGGGACAGGGGTAGAAGAGACCCAGTACTTC
CDR3aa: CASSESGTGVEETQYF

v_gene: TRBV7-9
abundance: medium-sized
len: 14
d_gene: .
j_gene: TRBJ1-1
CDR3nt: TGTGCCAGCAGCGAGACGATGGGGGACACTGAAGCTTTCTTT
CDR3aa: CASSETMGDTEAFF

v_gene: TRBV5-1
abundance: .
len: 14
d_gene: TRBD1
j_gene: TRBJ2-5
CDR3nt: TGCGCCAGCAGCCCTTCCGGGACAGGAGAGACCCAGTACTTC
CDR3aa: CASSPSGTGETQYF

v_gene: TRBV7-2
abundance: .
len: 16
d_gene: TRBD2
j_gene: TRBJ2-5
CDR3nt: TGTGCCAGCAGCACCCGGACTAGCGGGAGTGGAGAGACCCAGTACTTC
CDR3aa: CASSTRTSGSGETQYF

v_gene: TRBV11-2
abundance: .
len: 13
d_gene: .
j_gene: TRBJ1-2
CDR3nt: TGTGCCAGCAGCTCCCTTCAGGGAGATGGCTACACCTTC
CDR3aa: CASSSLQGDGYTF

v_gene: TRBV9
abundance: .
len: 14
d_gene: .
j_gene: TRBJ2-2
CDR3nt: TGTGCCAGCAGCGCTGGACTTCATACCGGGGAGCTGTTTTTT
CDR3aa: CASSAGLHTGELFF

v_gene: TRBV2
abundance: .
len: 11
d_gene: .
j_gene: TRBJ2-2
CDR3nt: TGTGCCAGCTACCGCTCCGGGGAGCTGTTTTTT
CDR3aa: CASYRSGELFF

v_gene: TRBV15
abundance: .
len: 16
d_gene: TRBD2
j_gene: TRBJ2-1
CDR3nt: TGTGCCACCAGCATCGGGAAGCGGGAAGTCGAGGATGAGCAGTTCTTC
CDR3aa: CATSIGKREVEDEQFF

v_gene: TRBV13
abundance: .
len: 16
d_gene: TRBD2
j_gene: TRBJ2-3
CDR3nt: TGTGCCAGCAGCTTAGAAACTAGCGGGGGCACAGATACGCAGTATTTT
CDR3aa: CASSLETSGGTDTQYF

v_gene: TRBV7-6
abundance: .
len: 14
d_gene: .
j_gene: TRBJ2-7
CDR3nt: TGTGCCAGCAGCGCCCTCCCGGGAGACAACGAGCAGTACTTC
CDR3aa: CASSALPGDNEQYF

v_gene: TRBV14
abundance: once
len: 15
d_gene: .
j_gene: TRBJ2-7
CDR3nt: TGTGCCAGCAGCCAAAGGGGGAGAAGCTCCTACGAGCAGTACTTC
CDR3aa: CASSQRGRSSYEQYF

v_gene: TRBV11-3
abundance: once
len: 14
d_gene: .
j_gene: TRBJ2-7
CDR3nt: TGTGCCAGCAGCTCCTGGGGGCTTCAGTACGAGCAGTACTTC
CDR3aa: CASSSWGLQYEQYF

v_gene: TRBV28
abundance: .
len: 12
d_gene: .
j_gene: TRBJ1-6
CDR3nt: TGTGCCAGCAGGCTGGGAAATTCACCCCTCCACTTT
CDR3aa: CASRLGNSPLHF

v_gene: TRBV6-6
abundance: .
len: 14
d_gene: .
j_gene: TRBJ1-2
CDR3nt: TGTGCCAGCACCAGGAGTCCTTTGGGCTATGGCTACACCTTC
CDR3aa: CASTRSPLGYGYTF

v_gene: TRBV9
abundance: .
len: 16
d_gene: TRBD2
j_gene: TRBJ2-1
CDR3nt: TGTGCCAGCAGCTCACGACTAGCGGGAGGTTACAATGAGCAGTTCTTC
CDR3aa: CASSSRLAGGYNEQFF

v_gene: TRBV27
abundance: .
len: 15
d_gene: .
j_gene: TRBJ2-2
CDR3nt: TGTGCCAGCAGTCCGGGCAGCTTCAGCACCGGGGAGCTGTTTTTT
CDR3aa: CASSPGSFSTGELFF